What follows are 8 T cell receptor beta chains derived from one specimen sequenced in a study of blood T cell repertoires in COVID-19. Measured with immunoSEQ multiplex PCR; TCRdb has only the in-frame clones, and not every one. The table shows approximately 200,000 clones, with approximately 90% occurring only once. The specimen was PBMCs or T cells enriched from blood (not recorded which). These receptors all stem from a woman aged 30 to 39 who had recovered from COVID-19.

This chain links TRBV11-2 with TRBJ1-1; D gene unclear. V was cut by 5 bases and J by 1 base, with 8 bases left in between. Per the germline V gene, CDR1 is SGHAT and CDR2 is FQNNGV. The length of the CDR3 is 13 residues. The CDR3 DNA reads TGTGCCAGCAGCCTACAGAGGAACACTGAAGCTTTCTTT. This gives the protein CASSLQRNTEAFF.

The CDR3 region is CASRSQRLNTEAFF. DNA of the CDR3: TGTGCCAGTAGGAGCCAGAGGCTGAACACTGAAGCTTTCTTT. The chain uses TRBV19 and TRBJ1-1; D gene unclear. This CDR3 has 14 residues. In germline, CDR1 is LNHDA, CDR2 SQIVND (reference sequence). Trimming cost V 6 bases and J 0 bases, with 11 bases left between them.

The chain combines TRBV19 with TRBJ1-1; D is perhaps TRBD1 (5 bases). This CDR3 comprises 18 residues. Trimming pared 3 bases from V and 4 bases from J, leaving 24 bases between. Germline lookup yields CDR1 LNHDA and CDR2 SQIVND (reference sequence). The CDR3 protein is CASSIPRQRLRVSTEAFF. As DNA, the CDR3 is TGTGCCAGTAGTATCCCTCGTCAGAGGCTCAGGGTGAGCACTGAAGCTTTCTTT.

This sequence joins TRBV9 and TRBJ2-3; 8 positions agree with TRBD2. V shed 0 bases, J shed 1 base, and the junction held 4 bases outside the gene matches. CDR1 is SGDLS, CDR2 YYNGEE, per germline. The length of the CDR3 is 16 residues. CDR3 sequence: CASSVELADRTDTQYF. Here the CDR3 DNA reads TGTGCCAGCAGCGTAGAACTAGCGGACCGCACAGATACGCAGTATTTT.

This chain joins TRBV5-8 and TRBJ2-7, with TRBD1 identical over 8 bases. CDR1 is SGHTS, CDR2 YDEGEE, per germline. Losses at the gene ends were 0 bases for V and 1 base for J; bases not matched to a gene: 3. This CDR3 contains 15 residues. The CDR3 DNA sequence: TGTGCCAGCAGCTTGGGCAGGGGGCCTTCCTACGAGCAGTACTTC. Translation: CASSLGRGPSYEQYF. Using reference TRBV5-8 and TRBJ2-7 for the parts outside the CDR3, the full variable domain is EAGVTQSPTHLIKTRGQQATLRCSPISGHTSVYWYQQALGLGLQFLLWYDEGEERNRGNFPPRFSGRQFPNYSSELNVNALELEDSALYLCASSLGRGPSYEQYFGPGTRLTVT.

This clone was recorded once. The chain carries TRBV7-2 and TRBJ1-6; D possibly corresponds to TRBD1 (6 bases). The CDR3 runs 15 residues. The V gene lost 5 bases and the J gene lost 7 bases, with 15 bases spanning the gap. Germline V gene sequence: CDR1 SGHTA, CDR2 FQGNSA. The CDR3 DNA sequence: TGTGCCAGCAGCCCCGACAGGCTTTACAATTCACCCCTCCACTTT. Translated: CASSPDRLYNSPLHF.

V usage is TRBV5-5 and J usage is TRBJ2-7; 11 bases fit TRBD2. The V segment lost 2 bases and the J segment 0 bases; nucleotides outside the gene matches: 1. Germline loops: CDR1 SGHKS, CDR2 YYEKEE (reference sequence). The CDR3 totals 15 residues. CDR3 in amino acids: CASSFTSGSSYEQYF. The CDR3 nucleotides read TGTGCCAGCAGCTTCACTAGCGGGAGCTCCTACGAGCAGTACTTC.

The CDR3, as DNA: TGTGCCAGCAGCCCGGGGACAGGATATAGCAATCAGCCCCAGCATTTT. Protein sequence: CASSPGTGYSNQPQHF. This sequence joins TRBV7-8 and TRBJ1-5; 8 positions agree with TRBD1. The CDR3 spans 16 residues. The germline gives CDR1 SGHVS, CDR2 FQNEAQ. Germline trimming cut 5 bases from V and 0 bases from J; bases unmatched to any gene: 6. The complete variable domain, with remaining parts taken from reference TRBV7-8 and TRBJ1-5, reads GAGVSQSPRYKVAKRGQDVALRCDPISGHVSLFWYQQALGQGPEFLTYFQNEAQLDKSGLPSDRFFAERPEGSVSTLKIQRTQQEDSAVYLCASSPGTGYSNQPQHFGDGTRLSIL.